This paragraph reports one TCR beta chain. Its target is unknown. Other DNA sequences in this sample translate to the same CDR3. Primers: 60 Vbeta forward and 13 Jbeta reverse. Clones were sequenced by immunoSEQ multiplex PCR, and TCRdb holds only the in-frame ones, with some missing. The sample holds more than 150,000 clones, 82% seen once. The CDR3 is 13 amino acids. Germline-derived CDR1 and CDR2 are SGHVS and FQNEAQ. V was cut by 2 bases and J by 1 base, with 3 bases left in between. The data were taken from a study of cytomegalovirus exposure and HLA in healthy donors. Study-wide results and limits: Under in vitro conditions, a few CMV-associated chains were confirmed as specific for CMV antigens. Presence/absence analyses rested on an assumption that sequencing depth was roughly uniform across donors. After further analysis at a later stage, 16,951 TCR beta sequences were associated with HLA alleles at 0.05 false discovery rate.

The gene calls are TRBV7-8 and TRBJ1-5; D unclear. Sequencing was carried out using PBMCs. The receptor was derived from a woman between 18 and 30 years old in good health and CMV-seronegative. CDR3 amino acids: CASSLQSNQPQHF. The CDR3 DNA is TGTGCCAGCAGCTTACAGAGCAATCAGCCCCAGCATTTT.